This entry features one TCR beta chain sequence. As yet, its antigen is unknown. Generated by immunoSEQ multiplex PCR, the TCRdb table keeps only in-frame clones and is missing some. The repertoire consists of 150,000 to 200,000 clones, with around 92% occurring once and the leading ten covering over 9.5%. These data are taken from a study of T cell responses to AZD1222 COVID-19 vaccine. The wider study: Analysis merged second doses at about 4 or about 12 weeks.

CDR1 and CDR2 from the germline V gene are MGHRA and YSYEKL. The CDR3 covers 16 residues. V lost 1 base and J lost 2, with 14 bases in between. The study's findings and limits: Only a handful of AZD1222 recipients were seropositive at baseline. CD4 TCRs linked to vaccination spanned spike, dominating at 160-218 and 743-854. The reported proportion of spike-specific TCRs targeting unmutated variant regions was nearly half.

The sequencing here drew on peripheral blood, taken on day 0 of AZD1222 vaccination. The chain carries TRBV4-1 and TRBJ2-5; no clear D gene. The TCR sequence derives from an adult in good health. The CDR3 sequence: CASSQVVTQDQETQYF. The CDR3 DNA is TGCGCCAGCAGCCAAGTTGTAACTCAAGATCAAGAGACCCAGTACTTC.